This T cell receptor beta chain was identified in a study of blood T cell repertoires in COVID-19. Study-level background: PBMCs, B-cell-depleted T cells, or T cells provided the cDNA or gDNA that made up the material.

This CDR3 contains 17 residues. Germline V CDR1 and CDR2: SEHNR, FQNEAQ (reference sequence). Trimming took 3 bases from V and 3 from J, leaving 18 bases between them. Libraries were prepared by immunoSEQ multiplex PCR; TCRdb keeps only in-frame clonotypes and omits some of them. The sample holds around 190,000 clones; 84% are singletons and the top ten take 5.5% to 7.5%. This TCR was recovered from a human donor in a cohort sampled during active COVID-19. The gene calls are TRBV7-9 and TRBJ2-1, with a weak D call TRBD2 (7 bases). The sample comprised peripheral blood. The CDR3 DNA sequence: TGTGCCAGCAGCTTTACGGCTGGGGGGGGCCTCTACAATGAGCAGTTCTTC. Amino acid sequence: CASSFTAGGGLYNEQFF.